This T cell receptor beta chain stems from a study of T cell responses to AZD1222 COVID-19 vaccine. Using immunoSEQ multiplex PCR, the repertoire was profiled, and TCRdb retains in-frame clones only, with some absent. The sample gives 120,000 to 150,000 clones, approximately 88% of which show up once; under 5.5% is in the top ten. CDR1 and CDR2 (germline): SGHRS, YFSETQ. The CDR3 has 15 residues. Between the trimmed V and J ends, which lost 1 base and 2 bases, there was a span of 12 bases. The chain is built from TRBV5-1 and TRBJ1-2, with unresolved D. The receptor was derived from an adult who received the MenACWY meningococcal vaccine as a control. The source was peripheral blood, collected 28 days after the second dose of the MenACWY control vaccine. CDR3 in DNA: TGCGCCAGCAGCTTGAGGATAGGGTCAAACTATGGCTACACCTTC. Translated: CASSLRIGSNYGYTF.